This T cell receptor beta chain was identified during a study of chemoradiotherapy in HPV16-positive cancers. Study-wide results and caveats: Only a couple of HPV16-positive patients supplied the functional HPV-specificity definition. During treatment, candidate HPV-specific clones and E7-related motifs expanded in tumor.

Concerning this clone: Its matching antigen is unknown.

Sequencing was performed with immunoSEQ multiplex PCR; in TCRdb, only in-frame clones are kept and a portion is missing. Seen here are approximately 58,000 clones, more than 90% observed once, and the top ten hold roughly 3.4%. The V and J ends lost 10 bases and 2 bases respectively, with 18 bases between them. Looked up from germline, CDR1 is SNHLY and CDR2 is FYNNEI. The CDR3 covers 14 residues. J is TRBJ2-7 and V is TRBV2, with a tentative D call TRBD2 (5 bases). The receptor was isolated from a human donor with HPV-associated anogenital cancer. The input for sequencing was blood, taken from a patient who underwent chemoradiotherapy. CDR3 protein: CANSLGLGPYEQYF. CDR3 sequence (DNA): TGTGCCAACAGCCTCGGACTGGGCCCCTACGAGCAGTACTTC.